This T cell receptor (beta chain) was sequenced during a study of T cell responses to AZD1222 COVID-19 vaccine. V lost 3 bases and J 0 bases, leaving 12 bases between the germline ends. Germline loops: CDR1 ENHRY, CDR2 SYGVKD. The CDR3 sequence is 15 residues long. Some clones are missing from TCRdb's copy, which holds only in-frame ones; the method was immunoSEQ multiplex PCR. The top ten clones hold almost 8.5% of a sample with roughly 92,000 clones, around 89% of them seen once. Source: peripheral blood, taken on day 0 of AZD1222 vaccination. The origin of this receptor is an adult in good health. This chain links TRBV10-3 with TRBJ2-7, with unresolved D. The CDR3 here is CAISDSLTSSYEQYF. The CDR3 nucleotides read TGTGCCATCAGTGACTCTCTGACGAGCTCCTACGAGCAGTACTTC.